One and the same sample provided the 7 T cell receptor beta chains below, sequenced in a study of beta chain features in type 1 diabetes. Antigens of these TCRs are unknown. The sequenced template was cDNA made from the entire isolated RNA. Here immunoSEQ multiplex PCR was the method, and the copy in TCRdb shows in-frame clones only, minus some. There are hundreds of thousands of clones in the sample; about 14% occur only once, and 0.04% lies in the top ten. Study-level findings and limits: Patients with Type 1 diabetes showed moderately but significantly shorter TCRB CDR3s in all four CD4+ subsets.

Sequencing was done on a sample of naive CD4+ T cells from blood. The receptors shown here come from a man younger than 35 with type 1 diabetes.

This chain links TRBV18 with TRBJ1-1; no firm D call. Germline CDR1 is KGHSH and CDR2 is LQKENI. This CDR3 region has 15 residues. The germline V and J ends were trimmed by 2 bases and 1 base, with 11 bases remaining between them. The CDR3 sequence is CASSPGNSRNTEAFF. The CDR3 DNA is TGTGCCAGCTCACCAGGGAACTCGCGGAACACTGAAGCTTTCTTT.

In its sample, this clone was seen a few times. The rearrangement links TRBV29-1 to TRBJ2-1; 8 nucleotides align to TRBD2. Trimming removed 7 bases from V and 1 base from J; junction bases left unmatched: 9. Germline V gene sequence: CDR1 SQVTM, CDR2 ANQGSEA. The CDR3 has 15 amino acids. The CDR3 here is CSGAIGGASYNEQFF. The DNA for the CDR3 is TGCAGCGGGGCCATCGGGGGGGCATCCTACAATGAGCAGTTCTTC.

A few counts support this clone. This sequence joins TRBV7-2 and TRBJ1-2, with D hard to call. The germline V and J ends were trimmed by 5 bases and 3 bases, with 10 bases remaining between them. CDR3 length equals 13 residues. CDR1 is SGHTA, CDR2 FQGNSA, per germline. CDR3 nucleotide sequence: TGTGCCAGCAGCCCTCCCAGTTACTATGGCTACACCTTC. Amino acid sequence: CASSPPSYYGYTF.

The sample holds one count of this clone. V gene TRBV5-1 combines with J gene TRBJ2-1; 13 bases map to TRBD2. With V trimmed by 4 bases and J by 8 bases, 6 bases remained unmatched. The length of the CDR3 is 15 residues. Germline V gene data show CDR1 as SGHRS and CDR2 as YFSETQ. The CDR3 DNA sequence: TGCGCCAGCAGCCCTACTAGCGGGGGGGCTGATGAGCAGTTCTTC. As protein: CASSPTSGGADEQFF.

This clone was found a few times. This rearrangement joins TRBV5-7 to TRBJ2-1, with D maybe TRBD1 (5 bases). TRBV5-7 is sorted into the ORF group, with uncertain function. The germline V and J ends were trimmed by 1 base and 8 bases, with 19 bases remaining between them. The CDR3 runs to 16 residues. As DNA, the CDR3 is TGTGCCAGCAGCTTGCCGGAGACAGAGAAAGGGGATGAGCAGTTCTTC. Translation gives CASSLPETEKGDEQFF.

This clone was detected only a few times. The chain joins TRBV30 to TRBJ2-1, with D possibly matching TRBD2 (6 bases). This CDR3 spans 15 amino acids. Germline V gives CDR1 GTSNPN, CDR2 SVGIG (reference sequence). V lost 1 base, J lost 10 bases, and 20 bases lay in between. CDR3 nucleotide sequence: TGTGCCTGGAGTGGCTATCGAGCGGGCAGCAGGGAGCAGTTCTTC. Its protein product is CAWSGYRAGSREQFF.

This clone has just a few counts. J is TRBJ1-1 and V is TRBV30, with D possibly TRBD1 on 5 matching bases. Germline CDR1 reads GTSNPN; CDR2 reads SVGIG (reference sequence). The V end lost 3 bases, the J end lost 6 bases, and 5 bases lay between the germline ends. CDR3 length: 10 residues. The CDR3, as DNA: TGTGCCTGGAGGGGGGCTGAAGCTTTCTTT. It translates to CAWRGAEAFF.